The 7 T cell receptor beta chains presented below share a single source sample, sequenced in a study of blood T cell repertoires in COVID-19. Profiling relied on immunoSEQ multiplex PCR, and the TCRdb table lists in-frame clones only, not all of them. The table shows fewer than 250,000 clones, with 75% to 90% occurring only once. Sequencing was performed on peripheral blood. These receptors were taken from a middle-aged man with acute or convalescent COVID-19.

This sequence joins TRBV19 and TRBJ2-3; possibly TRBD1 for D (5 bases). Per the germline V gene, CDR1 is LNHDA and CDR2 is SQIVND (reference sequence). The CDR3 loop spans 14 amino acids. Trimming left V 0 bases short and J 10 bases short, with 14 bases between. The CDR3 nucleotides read TGTGCCAGTAGTATAGATAGGGGTAAATTGGCGCAGTATTTT. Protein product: CASSIDRGKLAQYF.

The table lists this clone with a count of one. This CDR3 reads CASSSKRTSGSNTQYF. The DNA for the CDR3 is TGTGCCAGCAGTTCAAAACGGACTAGCGGCTCAAATACGCAGTATTTT. The chain joins TRBV27 to TRBJ2-3; 10 bases match TRBD2. The length of the CDR3 is 16 residues. The germline V gene encodes CDR1 MNHEY and CDR2 SMNVEV (reference sequence). V lost 4 bases and J lost 7; bases outside the gene matches: 11.

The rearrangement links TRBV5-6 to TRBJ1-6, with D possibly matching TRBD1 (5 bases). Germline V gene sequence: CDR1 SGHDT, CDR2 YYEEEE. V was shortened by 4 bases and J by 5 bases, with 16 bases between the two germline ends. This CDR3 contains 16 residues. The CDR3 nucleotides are TGTGCCAGCAGCCGCAGGGTGTCCTCTAATAATTCACCCCTCCACTTT. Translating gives CASSRRVSSNNSPLHF.

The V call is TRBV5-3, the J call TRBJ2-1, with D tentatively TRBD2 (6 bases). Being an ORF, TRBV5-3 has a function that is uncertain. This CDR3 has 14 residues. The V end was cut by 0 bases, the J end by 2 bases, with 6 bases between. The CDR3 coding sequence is TGTGCCAGAAGCTTGGGACTAGCCTACAATGAGCAGTTCTTC. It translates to CARSLGLAYNEQFF.

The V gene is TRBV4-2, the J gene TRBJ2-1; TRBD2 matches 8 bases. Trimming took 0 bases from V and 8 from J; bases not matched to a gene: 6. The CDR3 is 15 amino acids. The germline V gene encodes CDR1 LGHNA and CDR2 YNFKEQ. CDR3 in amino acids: CASSQEPGGPDEQFF. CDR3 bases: TGTGCCAGCAGCCAAGAGCCGGGAGGGCCCGATGAGCAGTTCTTC.

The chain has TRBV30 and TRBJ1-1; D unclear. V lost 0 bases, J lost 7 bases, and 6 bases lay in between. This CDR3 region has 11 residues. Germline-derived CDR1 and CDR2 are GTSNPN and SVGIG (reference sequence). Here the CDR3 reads CAWSVAFEAFF. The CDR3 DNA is TGTGCCTGGAGTGTAGCCTTTGAAGCTTTCTTT. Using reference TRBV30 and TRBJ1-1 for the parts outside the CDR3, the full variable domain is SQTIHQWPATLVQPVGSPLSLECTVEGTSNPNLYWYRQAAGRGLQLLFYSVGIGQISSEVPQNLSASRPQDRQFILSSKKLLLSDSGFYLCAWSVAFEAFFGQGTRLTVV.

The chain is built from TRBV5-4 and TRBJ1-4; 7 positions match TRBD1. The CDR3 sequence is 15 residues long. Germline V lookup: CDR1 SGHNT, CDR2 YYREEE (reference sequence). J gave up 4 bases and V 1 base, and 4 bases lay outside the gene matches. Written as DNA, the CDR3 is TGTGCCAGCAGCTTGATGACAGGGCGTAATGAAAAACTGTTTTTT. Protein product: CASSLMTGRNEKLFF.